Below, 32 T cell receptor beta chains from the same sample are listed, as sequenced in a study of molecular identifiers for immune sequencing clone quantification. TCRdb reprocessed the PCR reads via MiXCR and lists one record per CDR3 protein. Among about 640,000 distinct CDR3 sequences, 20% were seen once, and the ten largest hold roughly 0.85%. Sequences were obtained from naive CD8+ T cells from blood, with Jurkat cell RNA spiked in. Subset reported: FACS-sorted CD8+CD4-CCR7+CD45RA+ naive T cells. These receptors all come from a human donor in good health. Some libraries in this study had Jurkat cell RNA spiked in.

This clonotype was detected ten times or more. This chain links TRBV7-2 with TRBJ2-1; 9 nucleotides agree with TRBD1. CDR1 and CDR2 (germline): SGHTA, FQGNSA. The J segment lost 1 base and the V segment lost 11 bases, leaving 15 bases of the junction unmatched. This CDR3 is 17 amino acids long. CDR3 protein: CALNPKTGQGSYNEQFF. The CDR3 bases are TGTGCCCTAAATCCAAAAACCGGACAGGGGTCCTACAATGAGCAGTTCTTC.

This clonotype was observed a handful of times. The J gene is TRBJ2-7, the V gene TRBV11-2; perhaps TRBD1 as D (6 bases). CDR1 and CDR2 (germline): SGHAT, FQNNGV. The CDR3 length is 13 residues. V gave up 3 bases and J gave up 5 bases, with 11 bases separating them. The CDR3 nucleotides are TGTGCCAGCAGCTTCGACAGGAGCCACGAGCAGTACTTC. It codes for CASSFDRSHEQYF. Full variable domain (rest looked up from reference TRBV11-2 and TRBJ2-7): EAGVAQSPRYKIIEKRQSVAFWCNPISGHATLYWYQQILGQGPKLLIQFQNNGVVDDSQLPKDRFSAERLKGVDSTLKIQPAKLEDSAVYLCASSFDRSHEQYFGPGTRLTVT.

This clonotype was detected ten times or more. The chain couples TRBV28 to TRBJ2-7; D is uncertain. V was trimmed by 6 bases and J by 9 bases, leaving 12 bases between them. This CDR3 has 11 amino acids. The germline V gene has CDR1 MDHEN and CDR2 SYDVKM. CDR3 sequence: CASSAPRGQYF. In DNA form, the CDR3 reads TGTGCCAGCAGCGCCCCACGCGGGCAGTACTTC. Based on the CDR3 plus reference TRBV28 and TRBJ2-7, the full variable domain is DVKVTQSSRYLVKRTGEKVFLECVQDMDHENMFWYRQDPGLGLRLIYFSYDVKMKEKGDIPEGYSVSREKKERFSLILESASTNQTSMYLCASSAPRGQYFGPGTRLTVT.

This clonotype came up many times. V and J are TRBV20-1 and TRBJ1-5; D is unresolved. Germline lookup yields CDR1 DFQATT and CDR2 SNEGSKA (reference sequence). The germline V and J ends were trimmed by 0 bases and 0 bases, with 12 bases remaining between them. The CDR3 sequence is 16 residues long. CDR3: CSARDLRHHSNQPQHF. The CDR3 DNA sequence: TGCAGTGCTAGAGATCTGCGCCACCATAGCAATCAGCCCCAGCATTTT.

This clonotype came up many times. The chain joins TRBV13 to TRBJ1-4; D unclear. Deletions cut 5 bases from V and 2 bases from J, with 15 bases between. Germline loops: CDR1 PRHDT, CDR2 FYEKMQ (reference sequence). This CDR3 has 16 amino acids. CDR3 loop: CASSVVEGPTNEKLFF. The CDR3 DNA sequence: TGTGCCAGCAGCGTCGTGGAGGGCCCGACTAATGAAAAACTGTTTTTT.

On this clonotype itself: A read error is possible here, since a much larger clone lies one base away. The chain recombines TRBV4-3 with TRBJ2-7; D is uncertain. This CDR3 contains 14 residues. With 5 bases removed from V and 7 bases from J, the gap between germline ends came to 18 bases. Germline CDR1 and CDR2: LGHNA and YSLEER. The CDR3 DNA sequence: TGCGCCAGCAGCTTGAGTACCGCTTTTCGGGAGCAGTACTTC. This gives the protein CASSLSTAFREQYF.

This clonotype has more than one count but fewer than ten. V is TRBV9 and J is TRBJ2-3, with 10 positions matching TRBD2. V lost 1 base and J lost 5; bases outside the gene matches: 7. CDR1 and CDR2 from the germline V gene are SGDLS and YYNGEE. This CDR3 region has 16 residues. The DNA for the CDR3 is TGTGCCAGCAGCGTAAGTAGCGGGGGGCCGGTAGATACGCAGTATTTT. Protein: CASSVSSGGPVDTQYF.

This clonotype was recorded many times. The chain uses TRBV29-1 and TRBJ1-4; D unclear. The CDR3 runs to 13 residues. Trimming removed 5 bases at V and 4 bases at J, with 11 bases between. Germline CDR1 reads SQVTM; CDR2 reads ANQGSEA. The CDR3 sequence is CSVRTEDNEKLFF. CDR3 DNA sequence: TGCAGCGTTAGGACGGAGGATAATGAAAAACTGTTTTTT.

Many counts were recorded for this clonotype. This rearrangement joins TRBV19 to TRBJ2-2; TRBD2 might be the D (5 bases). Germline CDR1 and CDR2: LNHDA and SQIVND (reference sequence). CDR3 length equals 14 residues. With 5 bases removed from V and 7 bases from J, the gap between germline ends came to 14 bases. The chain's CDR3 is CASSLAGSGGELFF. CDR3 in DNA: TGTGCCAGTAGTCTAGCAGGATCCGGCGGGGAGCTGTTTTTT.

This clonotype turned up a few times. This chain joins TRBV7-2 and TRBJ2-7; no firm D call. The CDR3 has 15 residues. V gave up 0 bases and J gave up 2 bases, with 11 bases separating them. CDR1 SGHTA and CDR2 FQGNSA come from the germline V gene. The CDR3 is CASSLAALATYEQYF. Here the CDR3 DNA reads TGTGCCAGCAGCTTAGCAGCCTTGGCGACCTACGAGCAGTACTTC.

Concerning this clonotype: Germline is not matched at one junction end, which may reflect a read error. This chain joins TRBV20-1 and TRBJ2-7; 7 bases are a match to TRBD2. The germline CDR1 and CDR2 sequences are DFQATT and SNEGSKA (reference sequence). There are 15 residues in the CDR3. The DNA for the CDR3 is TGCAGTGCTGGAGATTATCAGAGCGGGACCTACGAGCAGTACTTC. Protein sequence: CSAGDYQSGTYEQYF.

The V call is TRBV19, the J call TRBJ2-1; 8 bases are a match to TRBD2. CDR3 length equals 16 residues. V lost 3 bases to trimming and J lost 4 bases; unmatched junction nucleotides: 8. Germline V gene sequence: CDR1 LNHDA, CDR2 SQIVND (reference sequence). For the CDR3, the DNA is TGTGCCAGTAGTATCCTCTTTGCGGGGGGATACAATGAGCAGTTCTTC. Amino acid sequence: CASSILFAGGYNEQFF.

This clonotype was counted between two and nine times. This chain connects TRBV7-6 to TRBJ2-2; no definite D call. The germline gives CDR1 SGHVS, CDR2 FNYEAQ. The CDR3 spans 14 residues. Trimming took off 5 bases at V and 1 base at J, with 8 bases between the two ends. The CDR3 loop is CASSGDMNTGELFF. CDR3 bases: TGTGCCAGCAGCGGAGACATGAACACCGGGGAGCTGTTTTTT.

Of note for this clonotype: At one end the junction does not follow the germline gene, possibly because of a read error. The chain employs TRBV13 and TRBJ2-3, with a weak D call TRBD1 (5 bases). This CDR3 is 14 amino acids long. Germline CDR1 is PRHDT and CDR2 is FYEKMQ (reference sequence). The CDR3, as DNA: TGTGCCAGCAGGCCCGGACCCAGCACAGGTACGCAGTATTTT. This encodes CASRPGPSTGTQYF. Using reference TRBV13 and TRBJ2-3 for the parts outside the CDR3, the full variable domain is AAGVIQSPRHLIKEKRETATLKCYPIPRHDTVYWYQQGPGQDPQFLISFYEKMQSDKGSIPDRFSAQQFSDYHSELNMSSLELGDSALYFCASRPGPSTGTQYFGPGTRLTVL.

This clonotype was observed at least ten times. V gene TRBV4-1 combines with J gene TRBJ2-1, with TRBD2 matching 8 bases. CDR1 and CDR2 from the germline V gene are MGHRA and YSYEKL. The CDR3 loop spans 16 amino acids. The junction had 10 bases not matched to a gene; V was cut back by 4 bases and J by 5 bases. CDR3 DNA: TGCGCCAGCAGCCCCACTGGGACTAGGGAGAACAATGAGCAGTTCTTC. Its protein is CASSPTGTRENNEQFF.

This clonotype was found a few times. At one boundary the junction diverges from the germline segment, which might be a read error. The chain has TRBV10-3 and TRBJ2-4; 7 bases map to TRBD1. CDR1 is ENHRY, CDR2 SYGVKD, per germline. This CDR3 is built from 16 residues. For the CDR3, the DNA is TGTGCCATCAGTCTTACAGGGGACGTAGCCAAAGACATTCAGTACTTC. This sequence encodes CAISLTGDVAKDIQYF.

The rearrangement links TRBV29-1 to TRBJ2-1; no definite D call. CDR3 length equals 13 residues. Trimming took 7 bases from V and 8 from J, leaving 18 bases between them. Looked up from germline, CDR1 is SQVTM and CDR2 is ANQGSEA. The CDR3 nucleotides read TGCAGCGCCGCGCCAGACCCCTGGGATGAGCAGTTCTTC. Its protein product is CSAAPDPWDEQFF.

There are a few counts of this clonotype. The J gene is TRBJ2-1, the V gene TRBV24-1; D gene ambiguous. V lost 0 bases and J 8 bases, leaving 7 bases between the germline ends. The CDR3 totals 13 residues. CDR1 and CDR2 (germline): KGHDR, SFDVKD. CDR3 region: CATSDLGIDEQFF. The CDR3 nucleotides read TGTGCCACCAGTGATTTGGGTATAGATGAGCAGTTCTTC.

Only a few counts were recorded for this clonotype. J is TRBJ1-1 and V is TRBV5-6; the D gene is possibly TRBD1 (5 bases). The germline V gene has CDR1 SGHDT and CDR2 YYEEEE. Between the trimmed V and J ends, which lost 2 bases and 7 bases, there was a span of 18 bases. CDR3 length equals 15 residues. The CDR3 nucleotides read TGTGCCAGCAGCTTTGGGGGTCCGGCGGGGGGTGAAGCTTTCTTT. This codes for CASSFGGPAGGEAFF.

As DNA, the CDR3 is TGTGCCAGCAGCTTATCCCCGGGAGGTGCCTACAATGAGCAGTTCTTC. It translates to CASSLSPGGAYNEQFF. This chain uses TRBV7-2 with TRBJ2-1; 7 positions match TRBD2. The germline V gene has CDR1 SGHTA and CDR2 FQGNSA. V gave up 2 bases and J gave up 2 bases; unmatched junction bases: 6. The length of the CDR3 is 16 residues.

This clonotype was counted at least ten times. The V gene is TRBV6-5, the J gene TRBJ2-7; D possibly uses TRBD1 or TRBD2 (5 bases each). Germline V lookup: CDR1 MNHEY, CDR2 SVGAGI. This CDR3 contains 16 residues. V shed 4 bases and J shed 0 bases, with 16 bases lying between them. In nucleotides, the CDR3 is TGTGCCAGCAGTTCAACCCCAAACGGGGCCTCCTACGAGCAGTACTTC. Residues: CASSSTPNGASYEQYF.

This clonotype showed up many times. V and J are TRBV13 and TRBJ2-5; D call uncertain. Germline assignment: CDR1 PRHDT and CDR2 FYEKMQ (reference sequence). Trimming cost V 5 bases and J 0 bases, with 10 bases left between them. The CDR3 covers 14 residues. The CDR3 is CASSVLGYQETQYF. The DNA for the CDR3 is TGTGCCAGCAGCGTCTTGGGGTACCAAGAGACCCAGTACTTC.

This clonotype was counted only a few times. This CDR3 is missing its conserved last phenylalanine or tryptophan, likely due to a read error. The gene calls are TRBV2 and TRBJ2-3; D possibly corresponds to TRBD2 (5 bases). Germline V gene lookup returns CDR1 SNHLY and CDR2 FYNNEI. V lost 4 bases, J lost 1 base, and 18 bases lay in between. This CDR3 comprises 17 residues. In DNA form, the CDR3 reads TGTGCCAGCAGTGGGACGTTACCGGGGAAGGGCACAGATACGCAGTATCCT. It is translated as CASSGTLPGKGTDTQYP.

In its sample, this clonotype was seen many times. The chain is built from TRBV9 and TRBJ2-3; possible D gene TRBD2, 5 bases. Per the germline V gene, CDR1 is SGDLS and CDR2 is YYNGEE. The CDR3 extends over 12 amino acids. Trimming stripped 7 bases from V and 4 bases from J, with 10 bases between. The CDR3 coding sequence is TGTGCCAGCGAGGGAATATCAGATACGCAGTATTTT. Its translation is CASEGISDTQYF.

The chain recombines TRBV10-2 with TRBJ2-7; 8 nucleotides agree with TRBD2. V lost 7 bases, J lost 3 bases, and 8 bases stayed unmatched. Germline CDR1 and CDR2: WSHSY and SAAADI. The CDR3 runs to 14 residues. The CDR3 DNA follows: TGCGCCAGCACGAAGGCGGGGGGTGACTACGAGCAGTACTTC. This translates into CASTKAGGDYEQYF.

This clonotype was detected ten times or more. The chain is built from TRBV20-1 and TRBJ2-2, with D perhaps TRBD2 (6 bases). This CDR3 has 13 amino acids. Germline lookup yields CDR1 DFQATT and CDR2 SNEGSKA (reference sequence). The germline V and J ends were trimmed by 0 bases and 6 bases, with 8 bases remaining between them. The CDR3 DNA sequence: TGCAGTGCTAGAGATACTAGCCCCGGGGAGCTGTTTTTT. This encodes CSARDTSPGELFF.

This sequence joins TRBV6-5 and TRBJ1-2, with 7 bases aligning to TRBD1. There are 15 residues in the CDR3. Germline V gene sequence: CDR1 MNHEY, CDR2 SVGAGI. V trimming: 0 bases; J trimming: 7 bases; junction bases outside the gene matches: 8. The CDR3: CASSYSGEGAGGYTF. The CDR3 DNA is TGTGCCAGCAGTTACTCCGGGGAGGGGGCCGGTGGCTACACCTTC.

This clonotype has at least ten counts. This rearrangement joins TRBV20-1 to TRBJ2-3, with D unresolved. The CDR3 length is 14 residues. In germline, CDR1 is DFQATT, CDR2 SNEGSKA (reference sequence). V lost 1 base to trimming and J lost 2 bases, with 10 bases between them. CDR3 region: CSARVPRHTDTQYF. For the CDR3, the DNA is TGCAGTGCTAGAGTCCCGCGACACACAGATACGCAGTATTTT.

A remark on this clonotype: One end of the junction is discordant with germline, which a read error may explain. The chain has TRBV13 and TRBJ1-2; D not resolved. Germline loops: CDR1 PRHDT, CDR2 FYEKMQ (reference sequence). This CDR3 is 13 amino acids long. CDR3 in amino acids: CASNTQINYGHTF. CDR3 in DNA: TGTGCCAGCAACACCCAAATTAACTATGGCCACACCTTC.

This clonotype was seen more than once but under ten times. One junction end disagrees with the germline gene, perhaps due to a read error. V gene TRBV27 combines with J gene TRBJ1-5; a weak D match, TRBD1 (5 bases). Looked up from germline, CDR1 is MNHEY and CDR2 is SMNVEV (reference sequence). CDR3 length equals 14 residues. CDR3 in DNA: TGTGCCGGCAGTTTGGGGGGAGGCAATCAGCCCCAGCATTTT. It translates to CAGSLGGGNQPQHF.

This clonotype was counted at least ten times. The chain carries TRBV7-9 and TRBJ2-7; a possible D gene is TRBD1 (6 bases). V lost 3 bases and J 0 bases, leaving 18 bases between the germline ends. CDR3 size: 17 residues. Germline V gene sequence: CDR1 SEHNR, CDR2 FQNEAQ (reference sequence). The CDR3 DNA follows: TGTGCCAGCAGCTTCACGGCTCAGGGGACGGACTCCTACGAGCAGTACTTC. It specifies CASSFTAQGTDSYEQYF.

This clonotype was counted ten times or more. V usage is TRBV3-1 and J usage is TRBJ2-1, with TRBD2 matching 12 bases. CDR1 is LGHDT, CDR2 YNNKEL, per germline (reference sequence). The J segment lost 7 bases and the V segment lost 7 bases, leaving 8 bases of the junction unmatched. The CDR3 runs to 15 residues. The CDR3 nucleotides are TGTGCCAGCAACGTTCTAGCGGGAGGGGTAAATGAGCAGTTCTTC. Its protein product is CASNVLAGGVNEQFF.